A single sample gave rise to the 24 T cell receptor beta chains below, sequenced in a study of T cell responses to AZD1222 COVID-19 vaccine. Only in-frame clones appear in the TCRdb table, and some are missing; sequencing was by immunoSEQ multiplex PCR. The sample holds 110,000 or so clones, about 91% seen once. The source was peripheral blood, collected 28 days after the second AZD1222 dose. The receptors shown here come from an adult who received the AZD1222 COVID-19 vaccine.

This CDR3 is CATSGGPIGTNVLTF. The CDR3 bases are TGTGCCACCAGTGGTGGACCCATCGGGACCAACGTCCTGACTTTC. V and J are TRBV24-1 and TRBJ2-6; D perhaps matches TRBD2 (5 bases). V dropped 5 bases and J dropped 8 bases, with 15 bases sitting between them. Per the germline V gene, CDR1 is KGHDR and CDR2 is SFDVKD. The CDR3 runs to 15 residues.

The chain carries TRBV6-2 or TRBV6-3 and TRBJ1-1, with TRBD1 matching over 7 bases. CDR1 MNHEY and CDR2 SVGEGT come from the germline V gene. V dropped 1 base and J dropped 7; count of bases not matched to a gene: 3. The CDR3 is 13 residues long. Here the CDR3 reads CASSYLDRSEAFF. The DNA of the CDR3 is TGTGCCAGCAGTTACTTGGACAGGAGTGAAGCTTTCTTT.

The V and J genes are TRBV5-6 and TRBJ2-7; D might be TRBD1 (5 bases). V was trimmed by 3 bases and J by 5 bases, leaving 12 bases between them. Germline CDR1 is SGHDT and CDR2 is YYEEEE. CDR3 size: 13 residues. The DNA for the CDR3 is TGTGCCAGCAGCTCAAATCGACAGCACGAGCAGTACTTC. Translating gives CASSSNRQHEQYF.

The CDR3 coding sequence is TGTGCCATCGGCGTGGGAGCGGGGGAGCAGTACTTC. This sequence encodes CAIGVGAGEQYF. The rearrangement uses TRBV10-3 and TRBJ2-7, with 7 bases lining up with TRBD2. CDR1 ENHRY and CDR2 SYGVKD come from the germline V gene. The CDR3 covers 12 residues. With V trimmed by 8 bases and J by 7 bases, 8 bases remained unmatched.

The rearrangement links TRBV5-6 to TRBJ2-7, with D unresolved. Trimming cost V 1 base and J 3 bases, with 8 bases left between them. Germline CDR1 and CDR2: SGHDT and YYEEEE. The CDR3 contains 13 residues. The CDR3 region has the DNA TGTGCCAGCAGCTTGACCGGAGACTACGAGCAGTACTTC. This gives the protein CASSLTGDYEQYF.

The chain uses TRBV7-3 and TRBJ2-2, with D uncertain. The V gene's germline CDR1 is SGHTA and CDR2 FQGTGA. The CDR3 is 13 residues long. Trimming removed 5 bases from V and 4 bases from J, with 8 bases in between. This chain's CDR3 is CASSKGITGELFF. The CDR3 region has the DNA TGTGCCAGCAGCAAGGGAATCACCGGGGAGCTGTTTTTT.

The rearrangement links TRBV15 to TRBJ2-1; a weak D match, TRBD2 (6 bases). Trimming stripped 0 bases from V and 0 bases from J, with 12 bases between. CDR1 and CDR2 (germline): LNHNV, YYDKDF (reference sequence). CDR3 size: 17 residues. For the CDR3, the DNA is TGTGCCACCAGCAGAGATTGGGGAGGCAGCTCCTACAATGAGCAGTTCTTC. Encoded protein: CATSRDWGGSSYNEQFF.

This clone was found once. The V and J genes are TRBV28 and TRBJ1-4; the D is unclear. V was pared by 5 bases and J by 1 base, with 11 bases between. The CDR3 spans 15 residues. CDR1 is MDHEN and CDR2 is SYDVKM in the germline V gene. The chain's CDR3 is CASSAWGGTNEKLFF. The CDR3 DNA is TGTGCCAGCAGTGCGTGGGGTGGAACTAATGAAAAACTGTTTTTT.

The chain joins TRBV29-1 to TRBJ2-1; 13 bases fit TRBD2. Losses at the gene ends were 6 bases for V and 4 bases for J; bases not matched to a gene: 12. CDR1 is SQVTM, CDR2 ANQGSEA, per germline. The CDR3 length is 17 residues. The CDR3 bases are TGCAGCGTCGGACTAGCGGGAGAAAGGGGGATGTACAATGAGCAGTTCTTC. This codes for CSVGLAGERGMYNEQFF.

The chain is built from TRBV19 and TRBJ1-4; D is unresolved. This CDR3 has 12 residues. The germline V and J ends were trimmed by 3 bases and 6 bases, with 5 bases remaining between them. The germline CDR1 and CDR2 sequences are LNHDA and SQIVND (reference sequence). CDR3 protein: CASSMAYEKLFF. In nucleotides, the CDR3 is TGTGCCAGTAGTATGGCCTATGAAAAACTGTTTTTT.

CDR3 loop: CASSQEIRVAGNYNEQFF. DNA of the CDR3: TGTGCCAGCAGCCAAGAAATTCGAGTGGCAGGTAATTACAATGAGCAGTTCTTC. The chain combines TRBV3-1 (or the pseudogene TRBV3-2) with TRBJ2-1; the D is unclear. Germline CDR1 and CDR2: LGHDT and YNNKEL (reference sequence). The CDR3 loop spans 18 amino acids. V shed 0 bases and J shed 4 bases, with 19 bases lying between them.

The chain recombines TRBV5-3 with TRBJ2-1; 7 bases align to TRBD2. TRBV5-3 belongs to the ORF category, with a function that is uncertain. The CDR3 covers 17 residues. The V gene end was trimmed by 3 bases and the J gene end by 3 bases; junction bases not matched to a gene: 12. This CDR3 is CARSWIGRENDYNEQFF. CDR3 DNA sequence: TGTGCCAGAAGCTGGATCGGGCGGGAGAATGACTACAATGAGCAGTTCTTC.

The chain couples TRBV7-2 to TRBJ1-5; TRBD1 agrees at 10 bases. Germline CDR1 and CDR2: SGHTA and FQGNSA. This CDR3 spans 16 amino acids. V gave up 5 bases and J gave up 2 bases; unmatched junction bases: 6. DNA for the CDR3: TGTGCCAGCAGCCCTCGGGACAGGGGTCGCAATCAGCCCCAGCATTTT. Translating gives CASSPRDRGRNQPQHF. The full variable domain, with the rest looked up from reference TRBV7-2 and TRBJ1-5, is GAGVSQSPSNKVTEKGKDVELRCDPISGHTALYWYRQSLGQGLEFLIYFQGNSAPDKSGLPSDRFSAERTGGSVSTLTIQRTQQEDSAVYLCASSPRDRGRNQPQHFGDGTRLSIL.

V usage is TRBV20-1 and J usage is TRBJ2-7; D gene ambiguous. V dropped 6 bases and J dropped 2 bases, with 5 bases sitting between them. The CDR3 covers 10 residues. Germline CDR1 and CDR2: DFQATT and SNEGSKA (reference sequence). CDR3 sequence (DNA): TGCAGTGCCCTTGCCTACGAGCAGTACTTC. This encodes CSALAYEQYF.

This clone was seen only once. Here the CDR3 DNA reads TGTGCCAGCAGTTACTCTACGAGACCTCTTTACAATGAGCAGTTCTTC. Its translation: CASSYSTRPLYNEQFF. The chain has TRBV6-5 and TRBJ2-1; D not certain. This CDR3 contains 16 residues. Germline V CDR1 and CDR2: MNHEY, SVGAGI. With 0 bases removed from V and 4 bases from J, the gap between germline ends came to 13 bases.

The CDR3 here is CASSLRVPGELFF. In DNA form, the CDR3 reads TGTGCCAGCAGTTTACGGGTCCCCGGGGAGCTGTTTTTT. The rearrangement links TRBV28 to TRBJ2-2; no clear D gene. The CDR3 has 13 amino acids. Germline CDR1 and CDR2: MDHEN and SYDVKM. V shed 2 bases and J shed 6 bases, with 7 bases lying between them.

CDR3 sequence (DNA): TGTGCCAGCAGTGCCACAGGTTACACTGAAGCTTTCTTT. Protein sequence: CASSATGYTEAFF. V is TRBV6-4 and J is TRBJ1-1; TRBD1 might be the D (5 bases). Trimming stripped 4 bases from V and 3 bases from J, with 9 bases between. Germline V lookup: CDR1 MRHNA, CDR2 SNTAGT. CDR3 length: 13 residues.

The genes are TRBV2 and TRBJ2-2; 15 bases match TRBD2. V shed 9 bases and J 4 bases; nucleotides not matched to a gene: 6. Germline values: CDR1 SNHLY, CDR2 FYNNEI. The CDR3 contains 16 residues. The CDR3 coding sequence is TGTGCCAGTGGGACTAGCGGGAGGATGGGCACCGGGGAGCTGTTTTTT. The encoded protein is CASGTSGRMGTGELFF. The entire variable domain, with the rest obtained from reference TRBV2 and TRBJ2-2, is as follows: EPEVTQTPSHQVTQMGQEVILRCVPISNHLYFYWYRQILGQKVEFLVSFYNNEISEKSEIFDDQFSVERPDGSNFTLKIRSTKLEDSAMYFCASGTSGRMGTGELFFGEGSRLTVL.

The chain has TRBV19 and TRBJ1-5; D remains unclear. Germline lookup yields CDR1 LNHDA and CDR2 SQIVND (reference sequence). The CDR3 is 15 residues long. Trimming shortened V by 3 bases and J by 10 bases, and 19 bases separated the two germline ends. CDR3 region: CASSISRFPISPQHF. The CDR3 DNA sequence: TGTGCCAGTAGTATCTCGAGGTTCCCAATCAGCCCCCAGCATTTT.

This chain joins TRBV28 and TRBJ1-5; 8 bases line up with TRBD1. Germline CDR1 reads MDHEN; CDR2 reads SYDVKM. V shed 8 bases and J 5 bases; nucleotides not matched to a gene: 5. This CDR3 has 13 amino acids. The CDR3 nucleotides read TGTGCCAGCGGCAGGGGGCTTGATCAGCCCCAGCATTTT. It encodes CASGRGLDQPQHF.

The chain has TRBV5-4 and TRBJ1-2, with 9 bases lining up with TRBD1. The CDR3 sequence is 13 residues long. Losses at the gene ends were 2 bases for V and 7 bases for J; bases not matched to a gene: 3. The germline V gene has CDR1 SGHNT and CDR2 YYREEE (reference sequence). In DNA, the CDR3 is TGTGCCAGCAGCTTCCCGGACAGGGGTGGCTACACCTTC. It is translated as CASSFPDRGGYTF.

The genes are TRBV4-3 and TRBJ1-4; D is uncertain. The CDR3 totals 16 residues. Germline V lookup: CDR1 LGHNA, CDR2 YSLEER. Trimming pared 0 bases from V and 5 bases from J, leaving 13 bases between. CDR3: CASSQEFGKINEKLFF. The CDR3 nucleotides are TGCGCCAGCAGCCAAGAGTTCGGTAAAATAAATGAAAAACTGTTTTTT.

The rearrangement uses TRBV6-1 and TRBJ2-7; TRBD1 or TRBD2 may be the D gene (5 bases each). V lost 0 bases and J 0 bases, leaving 9 bases between the germline ends. Germline CDR1 reads MNHNS; CDR2 reads SASEGT. This CDR3 has 15 residues. The CDR3 nucleotides are TGTGCCAGCAGTGAAGCGGGGACGGCCTCCTACGAGCAGTACTTC. It is translated as CASSEAGTASYEQYF.

In this sample, this clone turned up a few times. The same CDR3 arises from other DNA sequences in this sample as well. The chain has TRBV7-2 and TRBJ1-2; tentatively, D is TRBD1 (5 bases). V shed 7 bases and J shed 5 bases, with 20 bases lying between them. Looked up from germline, CDR1 is SGHTA and CDR2 is FQGNSA. The CDR3 is made up of 15 amino acids. In DNA form, the CDR3 reads TGTGCCAGCACCTCCGGGGGTCCGGGCCGGTATGGCTACACCTTC. As protein: CASTSGGPGRYGYTF.